The rows below give T cell receptor beta chains drawn from one sample of a study of T cell responses to AZD1222 COVID-19 vaccine. The repertoire was sequenced with immunoSEQ multiplex PCR; TCRdb's copy has only in-frame clones and lacks some. The sample lists around 130,000 clones, about 90% occurring once. Sequenced here: peripheral blood, sampled on day 0 of MenACWY control vaccination. These receptors all stem from an adult in good health. Both conserved end residues are part of each CDR3.

v_gene	j_gene	CDR3aa
TRBV15	TRBJ2-5	CATKDREAEETQYF
TRBV13	TRBJ2-7	CASSSSTGSYEQYF
TRBV7-3	TRBJ2-5	CASSYRGPGETQYF
TRBV28	TRBJ1-5	CASIPEYSNQPQHF
TRBV9	TRBJ2-2	CASSVGTGELFF
TRBV6-5	TRBJ1-1	CASRPSMNTEAFF
TRBV3-1/TRBV3-2	TRBJ2-6	CASSQDGFRASGANVLTF
TRBV28	TRBJ1-5	CASAHGGGRSNQPQHF
TRBV7-9	TRBJ1-3	CASSDLGGPSGNTIYF
TRBV9	TRBJ2-2	CASSPGTGELFF
TRBV7-6	TRBJ1-1	CASSSQGRGEAFF
TRBV27	TRBJ1-1	CASSLIWGQNTEAFF
TRBV29-1	TRBJ2-3	CSVLVTGPDTQYF
TRBV20-1	TRBJ2-1	CSASGDLKSSYNEQFF
TRBV29-1	TRBJ1-1	CSVADVPEVFF